This T cell receptor beta chain emerged from a study of T-cell memory formation after mild COVID-19. Findings of the study overall: In second-wave clones peaking day 37, SARS-CoV-2 specificity remained unconfirmed. Clones shrinking from day 15 to 85 showed even CD4/CD8 mixes; later expanders tilted CD4+.

CDR3 length: 14 amino acids. V dropped 7 bases and J dropped 5; count of bases not matched to a gene: 8. CDR1 and CDR2 from the germline V gene are LNHDA and SQIVND (reference sequence). About this clonotype itself: Its antigen is still unknown.

TCRdb used MiXCR to reprocess the 5' RACE reads, holding one entry per CDR3 protein. The sample has over 300,000 distinct CDR3 sequences; approximately 22% are singletons. V gene TRBV19 combines with J gene TRBJ1-1; 9 nucleotides agree with TRBD1. Sequencing used PBMCs or a T cell subset sorted from them (not recorded which). The receptor was derived from a man between 18 and 35 years old who had mild COVID-19 (a few samples of this study predate the infection). Cell type and time point are not known. The CDR3 bases are TGTGCCAGTATGGCGGGGACAGGGAAGACTGAAGCTTTCTTT. It yields the protein CASMAGTGKTEAFF.